This TCR beta chain was sequenced in a study of shared clonotypes between healthy human individuals. Sequenced by immunoSEQ multiplex PCR; TCRdb stores in-frame clones only, minus some. Of roughly 2.1 million clones listed, 93% were seen once; the top ten hold under 2%. This clone was detected once. Only CD45RO-negative cells positively selected for CCR7 counted as naive CD8 cells, so terminally differentiated effector memory CD45RA+ cells were excluded. This CDR3 has 16 residues. The sample consisted of naive CD8+ T cells from PBMCs. The gene calls are TRBV21-1 and TRBJ2-2; the table's D gene call, TRBD2, was not cross checked with the DNA. TRBV21-1 is an annotated pseudogene. The receptor comes from a man aged 18 to 35 in good health. Some clones in this sample may be carry-over from other donors' samples. The CDR3: CASSNREAGETGELFF. The CDR3 nucleotides read TGTGCCAGCAGCAACCGGGAGGCAGGGGAGACCGGGGAGCTGTTTTTT.